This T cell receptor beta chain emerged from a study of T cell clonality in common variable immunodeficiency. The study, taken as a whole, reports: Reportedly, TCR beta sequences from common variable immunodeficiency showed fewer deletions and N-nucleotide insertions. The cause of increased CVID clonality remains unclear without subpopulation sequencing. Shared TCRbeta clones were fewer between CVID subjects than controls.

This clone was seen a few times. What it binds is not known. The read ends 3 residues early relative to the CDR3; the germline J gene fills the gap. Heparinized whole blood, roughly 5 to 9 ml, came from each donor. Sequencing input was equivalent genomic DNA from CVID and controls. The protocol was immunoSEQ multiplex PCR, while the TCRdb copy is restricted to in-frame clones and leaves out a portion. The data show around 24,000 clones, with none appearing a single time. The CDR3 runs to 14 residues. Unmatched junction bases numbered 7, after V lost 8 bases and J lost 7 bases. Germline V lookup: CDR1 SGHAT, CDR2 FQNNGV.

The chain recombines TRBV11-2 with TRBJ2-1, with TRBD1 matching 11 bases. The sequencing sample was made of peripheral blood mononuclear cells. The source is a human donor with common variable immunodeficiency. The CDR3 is CASGRDRGRNEQFF. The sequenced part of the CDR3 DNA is TGTGCCAGCGGCCGGGACAGGGGGAGGAATGAG. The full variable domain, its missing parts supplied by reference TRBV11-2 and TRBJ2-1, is EAGVAQSPRYKIIEKRQSVAFWCNPISGHATLYWYQQILGQGPKLLIQFQNNGVVDDSQLPKDRFSAERLKGVDSTLKIQPAKLEDSAVYLCASGRDRGRNEQFFGPGTRLTVL.